A single TCR beta chain is shown here with its context. Antigen: not known. The data were produced by immunoSEQ multiplex PCR, yet TCRdb's version contains in-frame clones alone and is incomplete. The sample carries approximately 32,000 clones, roughly 87% recorded once. The data were taken from a study of T cells in localized non-small cell lung cancer. The study, taken as a whole, reports: Higher T cell density in the blood was associated with longer overall survival, whereas higher adjacent-lung clonality associated with shorter survival. Heterogeneity remains possible because sequencing was limited to only one tumor region.

V gave up 3 bases and J gave up 2 bases; unmatched junction bases: 5. Germline V CDR1 and CDR2: SGHVS, FNYEAQ. The CDR3 runs to 17 residues. This sequence originates from a male donor at least 60 years old with stage III squamous cell lung carcinoma. The J gene is TRBJ2-1, the V gene TRBV7-6; 12 bases align to TRBD2. This sample comprised peripheral blood, obtained before any cancer treatment. The CDR3 loop is CASSFLAGGSPYNEQFF. The DNA of the CDR3 is TGTGCCAGCAGCTTCCTAGCGGGAGGGAGTCCCTACAATGAGCAGTTCTTC.